Listed below are T cell receptor beta chains from one sample, sequenced in a study of post-analysis software for immune sequencing data. A single record per CDR3 protein comes from TCRdb applying MiXCR to the PCR reads. The table lists 350,000 to 500,000 distinct CDR3 sequences, 39% of them singletons. Sequenced material: blood. The receptors derive from a girl aged 2-9 years with multiple sclerosis. The CDR3 runs from the conserved cysteine through the conserved F or W.

j_call | v_call | cdr3_aa
TRBJ2-7 | TRBV5-1 | CASSLYRESYKQYF
TRBJ1-2 | TRBV4-1 | CASSQEDGTSYGYTF
NA | TRBV4-1 | CASSHSLEYEQYF
TRBJ1-5 | TRBV5-5 | CASSLDRDQPQHF
TRBJ2-7 | TRBV4-3 | CASSQGGGPREQYF
TRBJ2-7 | TRBV29-1 | CSVGGPWGQYF
TRBJ2-1 | TRBV20-1 | CSARGDIAYNEQFF
TRBJ1-4 | TRBV12-3/TRBV12-4 | CASSLGQLHEKLFF
TRBJ2-2 | TRBV12-3/TRBV12-4 | CASSFRASTGELFF
TRBJ2-5 | TRBV4-3 | CASSRKAGDGETQYF
TRBJ1-1 | TRBV6-5 | CASRDFDTEAFF